What follows are 27 T cell receptor beta chains derived from one specimen sequenced in a study of T cell responses to AZD1222 COVID-19 vaccine. Assay used: immunoSEQ multiplex PCR; TCRdb lists only in-frame clones, some missing. The table shows about 99,000 clones, with 87% occurring only once. The sequencing here drew on peripheral blood, taken on day 0 of AZD1222 vaccination. The receptors derive from an adult in good health.

This chain links TRBV27 with TRBJ1-6; no clear D gene. Germline CDR1 is MNHEY and CDR2 is SMNVEV (reference sequence). The germline V and J ends were trimmed by 2 bases and 5 bases, with 10 bases remaining between them. This CDR3 has 15 residues. The CDR3 sequence is CASSLRRIDNSPLHF. CDR3 bases: TGTGCCAGCAGTTTACGACGGATAGATAATTCACCCCTCCACTTT.

The V call is TRBV4-3, the J call TRBJ2-3; the D is unclear. Trimming took off 1 base at V and 3 bases at J, with 5 bases between the two ends. The CDR3 consists of 13 residues. Germline CDR1 is LGHNA and CDR2 is YSLEER. The CDR3 reads CASSQVNTDTQYF. DNA of the CDR3: TGCGCCAGCAGCCAAGTGAATACAGATACGCAGTATTTT.

V gene TRBV6-2 or TRBV6-3 combines with J gene TRBJ2-7; unclear D gene. Trimming took off 0 bases at V and 2 bases at J, with 11 bases between the two ends. The CDR3 runs 15 residues. CDR1 and CDR2 (germline): MNHEY, SVGEGT. CDR3 region: CASSYSTGWAYEQYF. CDR3 coding DNA: TGTGCCAGCAGTTACTCTACTGGATGGGCCTACGAGCAGTACTTC.

The J gene is TRBJ2-3, the V gene TRBV9; D possibly matches TRBD1 or TRBD2 (7 bases each). Germline CDR1 SGDLS, CDR2 YYNGEE. V lost 4 bases and J lost 1, with 16 bases in between. CDR3 length: 16 amino acids. CDR3 loop: CASSSQGGGGTDTQYF. The CDR3 nucleotides read TGTGCCAGCAGCTCCCAGGGGGGGGGCGGCACAGATACGCAGTATTTT. Drawing the rest from reference TRBV9 and TRBJ2-3, the complete variable domain is DSGVTQTPKHLITATGQRVTLRCSPRSGDLSVYWYQQSLDQGLQFLIQYYNGEERAKGNILERFSAQQFPDLHSELNLSSLELGDSALYFCASSSQGGGGTDTQYFGPGTRLTVL.

This CDR3 is CASSLAQTGVPEAFF. The CDR3 DNA reads as TGTGCCAGCAGTTTAGCCCAAACAGGGGTCCCTGAAGCTTTCTTT. The chain couples TRBV27 to TRBJ1-1; 7 bases line up with TRBD1. CDR1 MNHEY and CDR2 SMNVEV come from the germline V gene (reference sequence). The J segment lost 6 bases and the V segment lost 2 bases, leaving 9 bases of the junction unmatched. The length of the CDR3 is 15 residues.

This clone came up once. This chain uses TRBV14 with TRBJ2-1; 8 bases are shared with TRBD1. CDR3 length equals 16 residues. V trimming: 0 bases; J trimming: 9 bases; junction bases outside the gene matches: 10. Germline loops: CDR1 SGHDN, CDR2 FVKESK. The CDR3 DNA reads as TGTGCCAGCAGCCAAGATTGGGCAGGGGGCTATGTTGAGCAGTTCTTC. Translated: CASSQDWAGGYVEQFF.

The J gene is TRBJ1-5, the V gene TRBV6-4, with D hard to call. This CDR3 has 16 amino acids. Trimming removed 2 bases at V and 2 bases at J, with 13 bases between. Germline V CDR1 and CDR2: MRHNA, SNTAGT. CDR3 in amino acids: CASSDEGSGGNQPQHF. CDR3 nucleotide sequence: TGTGCCAGCAGTGACGAGGGAAGCGGAGGCAATCAGCCCCAGCATTTT.

This rearrangement joins TRBV9 to TRBJ2-5, with no clear D. Germline V gives CDR1 SGDLS, CDR2 YYNGEE. Between the trimmed V and J ends, which lost 0 bases and 5 bases, there was a span of 11 bases. CDR3 size: 14 residues. The CDR3 loop reads CASSVGPRDETQYF. As DNA, the CDR3 is TGTGCCAGCAGCGTAGGCCCCAGAGACGAGACCCAGTACTTC. Looking up the rest from reference TRBV9 and TRBJ2-5 gives the full variable domain: DSGVTQTPKHLITATGQRVTLRCSPRSGDLSVYWYQQSLDQGLQFLIQYYNGEERAKGNILERFSAQQFPDLHSELNLSSLELGDSALYFCASSVGPRDETQYFGPGTRLLVL.

By share of the sample, this clone is medium-sized. The genes are TRBV5-6 and TRBJ2-7; D remains unclear. Trimming removed 4 bases from V and 6 bases from J, with 20 bases in between. The CDR3 runs 15 residues. Looked up from germline, CDR1 is SGHDT and CDR2 is YYEEEE. CDR3 DNA: TGTGCCAGCAGCCCTTCCCCCACCCCGGATGCCGAGCAGTACTTC. It specifies CASSPSPTPDAEQYF.

The chain has TRBV10-1 and TRBJ1-1; TRBD1 matches at 7 bases. Germline CDR1 reads WNHNN; CDR2 reads SYGVQD (reference sequence). The CDR3 is made up of 16 amino acids. The V segment lost 6 bases and the J segment 1 base; nucleotides outside the gene matches: 11. CDR3 nucleotide sequence: TGCGCCAGCAGCCCTCTCCCGGGACAGAGGAACACTGAAGCTTTCTTT. Amino acid sequence: CASSPLPGQRNTEAFF.

The chain joins TRBV11-3 to TRBJ2-2; the match to TRBD1 covers 10 bases. The germline CDR1 and CDR2 sequences are SGHNT and YENEEA. The CDR3 is made up of 15 amino acids. J was trimmed by 7 bases and V by 5 bases; bases with no gene match: 7. CDR3 protein: CASSVRQGAGGELFF. In DNA form, the CDR3 reads TGTGCCAGCAGCGTCAGACAGGGGGCGGGCGGGGAGCTGTTTTTT.

The CDR3 spells CASSFDVGGLGNEQFF. For the CDR3, the DNA is TGTGCCAGCAGCTTTGACGTGGGGGGGTTGGGCAATGAGCAGTTCTTC. This rearrangement joins TRBV7-8 to TRBJ2-1; 7 bases align to TRBD2. Per the germline V gene, CDR1 is SGHVS and CDR2 is FQNEAQ. With 3 bases clipped from V and 6 bases from J, the junction kept 11 bases outside the gene matches. The CDR3 sequence is 16 residues long.

The chain joins TRBV6-5 to TRBJ1-2; TRBD1 aligns across 9 bases. Germline loops: CDR1 MNHEY, CDR2 SVGAGI. J was trimmed by 6 bases and V by 8 bases; bases with no gene match: 4. This CDR3 spans 12 amino acids. CDR3 nucleotides: TGTGCCAGCGCGGGACAGGGCAATGGCTACACCTTC. Translating gives CASAGQGNGYTF.

This chain uses TRBV7-2 with TRBJ1-3; D might be TRBD1 (5 bases). CDR3 length equals 14 residues. Trimming left V 6 bases short and J 2 bases short, with 11 bases between. The V gene's germline CDR1 is SGHTA and CDR2 FQGNSA. The DNA for the CDR3 is TGTGCCAGCAGTACCCAGGGTACTGGAAACACCATATATTTT. Translating it yields CASSTQGTGNTIYF.

DNA for the CDR3: TGTGCCAGCAGCGTAGATCCTTCGAGGGCAGGACCCACAGATACGCAGTATTTT. Translating it yields CASSVDPSRAGPTDTQYF. The chain carries TRBV9 and TRBJ2-3; weak D call: TRBD2 (5 bases). This CDR3 spans 18 amino acids. V gave up 0 bases and J gave up 2 bases, with 19 bases separating them. CDR1 and CDR2 from the germline V gene are SGDLS and YYNGEE.

This clone was detected only a few times. The V and J genes are TRBV9 and TRBJ1-1; D remains ambiguous. Looked up from germline, CDR1 is SGDLS and CDR2 is YYNGEE. Trimming stripped 1 base from V and 3 bases from J, with 10 bases between. The CDR3 contains 14 residues. This CDR3 reads CASSVSVFDTEAFF. The CDR3 nucleotides are TGTGCCAGCAGCGTATCGGTTTTCGACACTGAAGCTTTCTTT.

The rearrangement uses TRBV19 and TRBJ2-1, with 10 bases matching TRBD2. CDR1 is LNHDA, CDR2 SQIVND, per germline (reference sequence). V was clipped by 3 bases and J by 0 bases; unmatched bases: 8. The CDR3 runs 18 residues. The CDR3 coding sequence is TGTGCCAGTAGTATGAGGCCGGGACTAGCGAGCTCCTACAATGAGCAGTTCTTC. It encodes CASSMRPGLASSYNEQFF.

This clone was seen just once. The chain combines TRBV14 with TRBJ2-3; either TRBD1 or TRBD2 may fit D (6 bases each). Germline lookup yields CDR1 SGHDN and CDR2 FVKESK. Trimming pared 0 bases from V and 4 bases from J, leaving 17 bases between. The CDR3 has 17 amino acids. CDR3 amino acids: CASSQEGVGGSPDTQYF. The DNA for the CDR3 is TGTGCCAGCAGCCAAGAAGGCGTGGGGGGCAGCCCAGATACGCAGTATTTT.

The count of this clone is one. CDR3 amino acids: CASSSYLQGTQYF. CDR3 bases: TGTGCCAGCAGCTCCTACCTGCAGGGGACGCAGTATTTT. The chain links TRBV11-1 to TRBJ2-3; D is possibly TRBD1 (6 bases). V was pared by 4 bases and J by 9 bases, with 14 bases between. The germline CDR1 and CDR2 sequences are SGHAT and FQDESV (reference sequence). CDR3 length: 13 residues.

The rearrangement joins TRBV11-2 to TRBJ2-3; 7 bases fit TRBD1. Germline trimming cut 5 bases from V and 2 bases from J; bases unmatched to any gene: 7. Germline V gene lookup returns CDR1 SGHAT and CDR2 FQNNGV. The CDR3 covers 15 residues. CDR3 in DNA: TGTGCCAGCAGCCCAGAGGGACAGATCACAGATACGCAGTATTTT. Amino acid sequence: CASSPEGQITDTQYF.

The V and J genes are TRBV4-2 and TRBJ2-7; the D is unclear. The CDR3 length is 16 residues. V gave up 2 bases and J gave up 3 bases, with 17 bases separating them. Looked up from germline, CDR1 is LGHNA and CDR2 is YNFKEQ. The CDR3 DNA reads as TGTGCCAGCAGCCAAAATATAAGGGCTTTGCTCTACGAGCAGTACTTC. Its translation: CASSQNIRALLYEQYF.

This rearrangement joins TRBV3-1 (or the pseudogene TRBV3-2) to TRBJ1-6, with D hard to call. The V gene's germline CDR1 is LGHDT and CDR2 YNNKEL (reference sequence). V was clipped by 1 base and J by 7 bases, with 8 bases between them. The CDR3 is 14 residues long. The CDR3: CASSQATGNSPLHF. As DNA, the CDR3 is TGTGCCAGCAGCCAAGCGACGGGGAATTCACCCCTCCACTTT.

This chain connects TRBV6-5 to TRBJ2-1; D possibly corresponds to TRBD2 (6 bases). The CDR3 runs 15 residues. CDR1 is MNHEY and CDR2 is SVGAGI in the germline V gene. Trimming removed 10 bases from V and 9 bases from J, with 25 bases in between. CDR3 DNA sequence: TGTGCCACCCTGGATTTGACTAGTGCCGGAATTGAGCAGTTCTTC. Translating it yields CATLDLTSAGIEQFF.

This clone appeared once. The chain couples TRBV6-5 to TRBJ2-7; D uncertain. Germline V gene lookup returns CDR1 MNHEY and CDR2 SVGAGI. Trimming left V 6 bases short and J 0 bases short, with 15 bases between. There are 15 residues in the CDR3. CDR3 bases: TGTGCCAGCAGACCCCACAAGGAACTCTCCTACGAGCAGTACTTC. Encoded protein: CASRPHKELSYEQYF.

This CDR3 reads CASLNRANTGELFF. The CDR3 DNA sequence: TGTGCCAGCTTGAACAGGGCGAACACCGGGGAGCTGTTTTTT. The chain couples TRBV6-5 to TRBJ2-2; possible D gene TRBD1, 6 bases. CDR1 is MNHEY and CDR2 is SVGAGI in the germline V gene. Trimming left V 8 bases short and J 0 bases short, with 10 bases between. This CDR3 is 14 amino acids long.

The chain links TRBV12-3 or TRBV12-4 to TRBJ1-2; a possible D gene is TRBD1 (5 bases). The CDR3 sequence is 13 residues long. Trimming took 4 bases from V and 2 from J, leaving 8 bases between them. CDR3 DNA: TGTGCCAGCAGTTCGGCAGGGAACTATGGCTACACCTTC. This translates into CASSSAGNYGYTF.

The chain links TRBV15 to TRBJ2-5, with 13 bases that match TRBD2. Germline assignment: CDR1 LNHNV and CDR2 YYDKDF (reference sequence). The CDR3 spans 15 residues. V was clipped by 4 bases and J by 7 bases; unmatched bases: 6. The CDR3 DNA is TGTGCCACCAGCAATGGACTAGCGGGGGAAGGGACCCAGTACTTC. Its protein is CATSNGLAGEGTQYF.